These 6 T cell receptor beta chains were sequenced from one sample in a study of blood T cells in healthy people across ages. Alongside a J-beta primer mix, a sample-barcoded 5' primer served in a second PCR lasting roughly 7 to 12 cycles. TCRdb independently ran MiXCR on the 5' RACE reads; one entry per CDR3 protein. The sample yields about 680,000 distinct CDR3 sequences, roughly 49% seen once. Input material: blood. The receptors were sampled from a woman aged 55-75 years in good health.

CDR3 nucleotides: TGTGCCAGCAGCCCCCAGGTAGCTCTGGACACCGGGGAGCTGTTTTTT. Translation: CASSPQVALDTGELFF. J is TRBJ2-2 and V is TRBV9; unclear D gene. The CDR3 spans 16 residues. Deletions cut 4 bases from V and 3 bases from J, with 16 bases between. Germline CDR1 and CDR2: SGDLS and YYNGEE.

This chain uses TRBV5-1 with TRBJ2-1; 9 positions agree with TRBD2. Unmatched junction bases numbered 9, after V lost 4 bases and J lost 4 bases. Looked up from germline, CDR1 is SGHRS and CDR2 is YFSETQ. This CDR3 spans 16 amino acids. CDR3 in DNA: TGCGCCAGCAGCCTGCAGACTAGCGGACCATACAATGAGCAGTTCTTC. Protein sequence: CASSLQTSGPYNEQFF.

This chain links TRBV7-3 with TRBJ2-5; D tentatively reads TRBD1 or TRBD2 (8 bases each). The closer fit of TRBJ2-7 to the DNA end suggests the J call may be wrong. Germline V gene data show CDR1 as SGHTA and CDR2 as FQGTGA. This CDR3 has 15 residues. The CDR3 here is CASSPGGDRFYEQYF. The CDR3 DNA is TGTGCCAGCAGCCCGGGGGGGGACAGGTTCTACGAGCAGTACTTC.

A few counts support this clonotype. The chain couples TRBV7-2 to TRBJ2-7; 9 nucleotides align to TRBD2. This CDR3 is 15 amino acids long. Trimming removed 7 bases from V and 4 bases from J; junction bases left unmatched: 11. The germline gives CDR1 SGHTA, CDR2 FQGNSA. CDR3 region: CASTVVAGGPYEQYF. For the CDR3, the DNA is TGTGCCAGCACCGTTGTTGCGGGAGGGCCTTACGAGCAGTACTTC.

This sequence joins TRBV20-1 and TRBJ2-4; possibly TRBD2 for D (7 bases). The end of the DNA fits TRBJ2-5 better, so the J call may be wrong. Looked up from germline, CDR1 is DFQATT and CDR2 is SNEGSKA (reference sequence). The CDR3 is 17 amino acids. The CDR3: CSAKPGGGGPPQETQYF. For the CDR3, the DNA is TGCAGTGCTAAACCCGGGGGAGGGGGTCCACCCCAAGAGACCCAGTACTTC.

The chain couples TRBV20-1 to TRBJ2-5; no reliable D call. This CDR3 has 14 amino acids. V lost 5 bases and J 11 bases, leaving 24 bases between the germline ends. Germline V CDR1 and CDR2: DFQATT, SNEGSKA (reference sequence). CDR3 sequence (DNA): TGCAGTGCTGAGTTGGTGACACGCGACAATGAGCAGTACTTC. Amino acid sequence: CSAELVTRDNEQYF.